The source of this T cell receptor (beta chain) is a study of CD8+CD57+ T cells in acquired aplastic anemia (dated by TCRdb to 2016 to 2019). Regarding the complete study: A mean of around 3.3 ug of DNA, ranging from about 0.2 to 27.4 ug, was extracted from sorted CD4+ and CD8+ cells. What the work shows at the level of the full study, not this receptor alone: Patients and healthy controls showed no significant difference in CD8+ Simpson's diversity (P=0.060). Although roughly 29 CD8+ CDR3 sequences were shared by patients and controls, these sequences appeared highly expressed in patients and within the immunodominant clones of patients.

V and J lose 0 bases and 0 bases, and a span of 9 bases separates them. CDR3 length: 15 amino acids, cysteine to phenylalanine. Only CDR3 DNA remains: 45 bases, in frame from the first base. CDR1 and CDR2, looked up from the germline V gene, are SGHDT and YYEEEE. TCR repertoires of sorted CD4+ and CD8+ blood T cells from severe aplastic anemia patients and healthy subjects were deep-sequenced in the study. Ficoll-Paque density gradient centrifugation was used to isolate peripheral blood mononuclear cells. Before DNA extraction, CD4+ and CD8+ T cells were sorted with FACS or magnetic beads. Concerning this clonotype itself: Its cognate antigen has yet to be identified. Base qualities are missing; no much larger clone stands one base away.

Genomic DNA served as template for TCR beta VDJ combination and CDR3 sequence profiling. An Illumina HiSeq 2000 was the platform used for TCR repertoire sequencing. The original pipeline was this. Repertoire assessment relied on Simpson's diversity index, CDR3 size and DJ length profiles, and TRBV/TRBJ rearrangement plots. The most abundant DNA sequence in the deep sequencing data was taken as the immunodominant clone. CDR3 amino acid sequences were screened for sharing across subjects and were compared with published repertoires and the VDJdb database. In TCRdb, the public reads were trimmed at Q25 with fastp and aligned with MiXCR, with productive beta chains retained. Rows merge per CDR3 protein into single entries with the most common DNA and genes. These V and J calls rely on TCRdb rather than the paper's analysis. Counted in this sample were about 190,000 distinct CDR3 sequences; around three fifths of them appeared once. Roughly 50% of the sample lies in the top ten.

Input material: sorted CD4+, CD8+, or CD8+CD57+ T cells (not recorded which) from PBMCs. This sequence uses TRBV5-6 and TRBJ1-1; no D gene call is confident. This receptor was identified in a human donor with severe aplastic anemia or a healthy control (not recorded which). The nucleotides read TGTGCCAGCAGCTTGGAAGCAGAAATGAACACTGAAGCTTTCTTT. This yields the protein CASSLEAEMNTEAFF.